These 23 T cell receptor beta chains originate from one sample sequenced in a study of cytomegalovirus exposure and HLA in healthy donors. The PCR made use of 60 Vbeta and 13 Jbeta primers. Here immunoSEQ multiplex PCR was the method, and the copy in TCRdb shows in-frame clones only, minus some. The table shows over 150,000 clones, with 80% to 85% occurring only once. Sequenced: PBMCs. The receptor set was obtained from a woman aged 25-40 years in good health and CMV-seronegative.

The chain links TRBV29-1 to TRBJ1-5; possibly TRBD1 for D (6 bases). Germline-derived CDR1 and CDR2 are SQVTM and ANQGSEA. The CDR3 has 13 amino acids. V was shortened by 8 bases and J by 4 bases, with 15 bases between the two germline ends. The CDR3 here is CSPPGGLNQPQHF. The CDR3 DNA follows: TGCAGCCCTCCTGGGGGCCTAAATCAGCCCCAGCATTTT.

The chain has TRBV9 and TRBJ2-3; tentative D call: TRBD1 (5 bases). CDR3 length: 13 residues. Germline V gene data show CDR1 as SGDLS and CDR2 as YYNGEE. Trimming shortened V by 3 bases and J by 1 base, and 6 bases separated the two germline ends. CDR3 residues: CASSATGTDTQYF. CDR3 sequence (DNA): TGTGCCAGCAGCGCGACAGGCACAGATACGCAGTATTTT.

The chain combines TRBV5-1 with TRBJ1-1, with D unresolved. The CDR3 runs to 13 residues. Trimming stripped 8 bases from V and 5 bases from J, with 16 bases between. Per germline, CDR1 SGHRS and CDR2 YFSETQ. Written as DNA, the CDR3 is TGCGCCAGTTCTTATAGGGCGGGGACTGAAGCTTTCTTT. Encoded protein: CASSYRAGTEAFF.

The chain joins TRBV9 to TRBJ1-4, with D possibly TRBD1 on 5 matching bases. This CDR3 spans 14 amino acids. V was clipped by 3 bases and J by 4 bases, with 10 bases between them. Germline V gene lookup returns CDR1 SGDLS and CDR2 YYNGEE. The CDR3 loop reads CASSGRGNNEKLFF. CDR3 sequence (DNA): TGTGCCAGCAGCGGCCGGGGGAATAATGAAAAACTGTTTTTT.

In its sample, this clone was seen once. This chain connects TRBV7-2 to TRBJ2-1, with 8 bases matching TRBD2. Germline-derived CDR1 and CDR2 are SGHTA and FQGNSA. This CDR3 has 19 amino acids. With 2 bases clipped from V and 1 base from J, the junction kept 13 bases outside the gene matches. The CDR3 DNA is TGTGCCAGCAGCTTATGGAAAGATAGCGGGATACCTTCCTACAATGAGCAGTTCTTC. Translated, it gives CASSLWKDSGIPSYNEQFF.

Only a few counts were recorded for this clone. V and J are TRBV4-2 and TRBJ2-5, with D tentatively TRBD1 (5 bases). Trimming stripped 0 bases from V and 5 bases from J, with 13 bases between. This CDR3 has 15 residues. Germline values: CDR1 LGHNA, CDR2 YNFKEQ. The CDR3 nucleotides read TGTGCCAGCAGCCAAGAATGGTCGACAGCTGAGACCCAGTACTTC. It yields the protein CASSQEWSTAETQYF.

The J gene is TRBJ1-5, the V gene TRBV28; 7 nucleotides line up with TRBD1. Germline V gene lookup returns CDR1 MDHEN and CDR2 SYDVKM. The ends lost 2 bases at V and 6 bases at J; junction bases unmatched: 10. The CDR3 totals 16 residues. CDR3 residues: CASSLAPGGLGQPQHF. The CDR3 bases are TGTGCCAGCAGTTTAGCTCCAGGGGGGCTCGGTCAGCCCCAGCATTTT.

This CDR3 reads CASSISQGGEQFF. The CDR3 bases are TGTGCCAGTAGTATATCGCAGGGCGGTGAGCAGTTCTTC. The rearrangement uses TRBV19 and TRBJ2-1; maybe TRBD1 (5 bases). Trimming removed 2 bases at V and 9 bases at J, with 11 bases between. In germline, CDR1 is LNHDA, CDR2 SQIVND (reference sequence). This CDR3 contains 13 residues.

The chain employs TRBV28 and TRBJ1-5, with D possibly TRBD1 on 5 matching bases. CDR3 size: 15 residues. CDR1 and CDR2 from the germline V gene are MDHEN and SYDVKM. Trimming shortened V by 5 bases and J by 0 bases, and 11 bases separated the two germline ends. The CDR3 loop is CASSRQINSNQPQHF. The CDR3 DNA follows: TGTGCCAGCAGTCGACAGATTAATAGCAATCAGCCCCAGCATTTT.

This clone was seen a handful of times. This sequence joins TRBV28 and TRBJ2-3; 9 bases align to TRBD2. Germline V lookup: CDR1 MDHEN, CDR2 SYDVKM. This CDR3 has 17 amino acids. V dropped 0 bases and J dropped 0; count of bases not matched to a gene: 4. CDR3 DNA: TGTGCCAGCAGTTTATGGGGACTAGCTGCTAGCACAGATACGCAGTATTTT. Protein sequence: CASSLWGLAASTDTQYF.

The V gene is TRBV27, the J gene TRBJ2-4, with no clear D. Per the germline V gene, CDR1 is MNHEY and CDR2 is SMNVEV (reference sequence). The CDR3 loop spans 11 amino acids. Deletions cut 6 bases from V and 4 bases from J, with 4 bases between. CDR3 sequence: CASRLKNIQYF. The CDR3 coding sequence is TGTGCCAGCAGGCTAAAAAACATTCAGTACTTC.

The V gene is TRBV5-1, the J gene TRBJ2-7; 9 bases agree with TRBD1. Germline V gives CDR1 SGHRS, CDR2 YFSETQ. With V trimmed by 7 bases and J by 6 bases, 8 bases remained unmatched. The CDR3 is 13 residues long. The CDR3 sequence: CASYGGQGGEQYF. The CDR3 DNA reads as TGCGCCAGCTACGGGGGACAGGGAGGCGAGCAGTACTTC. The entire variable domain, with the rest obtained from reference TRBV5-1 and TRBJ2-7, is as follows: KAGVTQTPRYLIKTRGQQVTLSCSPISGHRSVSWYQQTPGQGLQFLFEYFSETQRNKGNFPGRFSGRQFSNSRSEMNVSTLELGDSALYLCASYGGQGGEQYFGPGTRLTVT.

J is TRBJ2-3 and V is TRBV2; 12 bases are a match to TRBD2. This CDR3 contains 20 residues. Germline trimming cut 5 bases from V and 1 base from J; bases unmatched to any gene: 16. Germline CDR1 and CDR2: SNHLY and FYNNEI. The CDR3 protein is CASSTSGGSKGGYGTDTQYF. The DNA for the CDR3 is TGTGCCAGCAGTACTAGCGGGGGGAGCAAGGGCGGCTACGGCACAGATACGCAGTATTTT.

The V gene is TRBV5-1, the J gene TRBJ1-1; TRBD1 aligns across 9 bases. The CDR3 contains 14 residues. CDR1 is SGHRS, CDR2 YFSETQ, per germline. V was pared by 0 bases and J by 10 bases, with 7 bases of the junction left unmatched. The DNA of the CDR3 is TGCGCCAGCAGCTTGGCGGGACAGGGATCAGCAGCTTTCTTT. It specifies CASSLAGQGSAAFF.

There are a few counts of this clone. The CDR3 DNA reads as TGTGCCAGCAGCGCCCACTCAGCGGGAGGGCCCAACGAGCAGTACTTC. Its translation: CASSAHSAGGPNEQYF. The genes are TRBV9 and TRBJ2-7, with TRBD2 matching 10 bases. CDR1 and CDR2 from the germline V gene are SGDLS and YYNGEE. The V gene end was trimmed by 3 bases and the J gene end by 5 bases; junction bases not matched to a gene: 11. CDR3 length: 16 amino acids.

The chain uses TRBV6-5 and TRBJ1-1, with D possibly TRBD1 on 5 matching bases. Germline V gene lookup returns CDR1 MNHEY and CDR2 SVGAGI. Trimming cost V 6 bases and J 4 bases, with 18 bases left between them. The CDR3 runs to 15 residues. The CDR3 region is CASRSVSPQGTEAFF. CDR3 nucleotides: TGTGCCAGCAGGTCCGTGTCTCCTCAGGGCACTGAAGCTTTCTTT.

The rearrangement joins TRBV2 to TRBJ2-3; 13 bases are shared with TRBD2. This CDR3 has 17 amino acids. V lost 1 base to trimming and J lost 3 bases; unmatched junction nucleotides: 4. Germline V gene sequence: CDR1 SNHLY, CDR2 FYNNEI. The CDR3 nucleotides are TGTGCCAGCAGTGAAGGACTAGCGGGGGGACTGACAGATACGCAGTATTTT. Translation gives CASSEGLAGGLTDTQYF. Based on the CDR3 plus reference TRBV2 and TRBJ2-3, the full variable domain is EPEVTQTPSHQVTQMGQEVILRCVPISNHLYFYWYRQILGQKVEFLVSFYNNEISEKSEIFDDQFSVERPDGSNFTLKIRSTKLEDSAMYFCASSEGLAGGLTDTQYFGPGTRLTVL.

The chain employs TRBV2 and TRBJ1-4; the D gene is possibly TRBD1 (5 bases). Between the trimmed V and J ends, which lost 4 bases and 4 bases, there was a span of 10 bases. This CDR3 is built from 14 residues. Looked up from germline, CDR1 is SNHLY and CDR2 is FYNNEI. The CDR3 region is CASSGQNSNEKLFF. CDR3 sequence (DNA): TGTGCCAGCAGTGGACAGAACAGTAATGAAAAACTGTTTTTT.

The V gene is TRBV15, the J gene TRBJ2-1, with 14 bases lining up with TRBD2. Unmatched junction bases numbered 6, after V lost 2 bases and J lost 0 bases. This CDR3 spans 19 amino acids. The V gene's germline CDR1 is LNHNV and CDR2 YYDKDF (reference sequence). The CDR3, as DNA: TGTGCCACCAGCAGACACGGACTAGCGGGAGGCAGCTCCTACAATGAGCAGTTCTTC. Its protein is CATSRHGLAGGSSYNEQFF. Full variable domain (outside the CDR3, taken from reference TRBV15 and TRBJ2-1): DAMVIQNPRYQVTQFGKPVTLSCSQTLNHNVMYWYQQKSSQAPKLLFHYYDKDFNNEADTPDNFQSRRPNTSFCFLDIRSPGLGDTAMYLCATSRHGLAGGSSYNEQFFGPGTRLTVL.

The chain is built from TRBV6-1 and TRBJ2-1, with TRBD2 matching 14 bases. Germline-derived CDR1 and CDR2 are MNHNS and SASEGT. The trim removed 3 bases at V and 4 bases at J, leaving 5 bases unmatched. This CDR3 is 17 amino acids long. Here the CDR3 reads CASSDRLAGGNYNEQFF. The DNA for the CDR3 is TGTGCCAGCAGTGACAGACTAGCGGGAGGGAATTACAATGAGCAGTTCTTC.

The rearrangement links TRBV6-5 to TRBJ2-7; the match to TRBD1 covers 7 bases. Germline V gives CDR1 MNHEY, CDR2 SVGAGI. J was trimmed by 2 bases and V by 5 bases; bases with no gene match: 9. The CDR3 is 15 amino acids. The CDR3: CASSPTGNGAYEQYF. The CDR3, as DNA: TGTGCCAGCAGTCCGACAGGGAACGGAGCCTACGAGCAGTACTTC.

The V and J genes are TRBV7-9 and TRBJ2-2; the D is unclear. The V and J ends lost 7 bases and 5 bases respectively, with 11 bases between them. Germline values: CDR1 SEHNR, CDR2 FQNEAQ (reference sequence). The CDR3 consists of 13 residues. CDR3 sequence: CASTLVETGELFF. The CDR3 nucleotides read TGTGCCAGCACGCTGGTAGAGACCGGGGAGCTGTTTTTT. The full variable domain, completed using reference TRBV7-9 and TRBJ2-2, is DTGVSQNPRHKITKRGQNVTFRCDPISEHNRLYWYRQTLGQGPEFLTYFQNEAQLEKSRLLSDRFSAERPKGSFSTLEIQRTEQGDSAMYLCASTLVETGELFFGEGSRLTVL.

This chain connects TRBV6-1 to TRBJ1-1; a weak D match, TRBD1 (5 bases). Germline assignment: CDR1 MNHNS and CDR2 SASEGT. There are 15 residues in the CDR3. Trimming removed 3 bases at V and 4 bases at J, with 15 bases between. The CDR3 sequence: CASSDGDFGGTEAFF. CDR3 sequence (DNA): TGTGCCAGCAGTGACGGAGATTTCGGGGGCACTGAAGCTTTCTTT.